A selection of T cell receptor beta chains follows, all from one sample in a study of T cell responses to AZD1222 COVID-19 vaccine. The table came from immunoSEQ multiplex PCR; TCRdb's copy has only in-frame clones and leaves some out. The data hold about 76,000 clones, with roughly 90% observed a single time. Specimen: peripheral blood, collected on day 0 of AZD1222 vaccination. Receptors were obtained from an adult in good health. The CDR3 runs from the conserved cysteine through the conserved F or W. The D gene is left open where the match is weak. Clone size is given for some rows only: seen once, a few or many times, or a class if the clone is expanded.

clone_size	j_call	d_call	v_call	cdr3_aa	cdr3_nt
-	TRBJ2-1	TRBD2	TRBV7-9	CASSPGTSQYNEQFF	TGTGCCAGCAGCCCGGGGACTAGCCAGTACAATGAGCAGTTCTTC
-	TRBJ2-1	-	TRBV27	CASSLNHNEQFF	TGTGCCAGCAGTTTAAACCACAATGAGCAGTTCTTC
once	TRBJ2-7	-	TRBV11-3	CASSLGASSYEQYF	TGTGCCAGCAGCTTAGGGGCTAGCAGCTACGAGCAGTACTTC
-	TRBJ1-1	-	TRBV4-1	CASSRTGTTEAFF	TGCGCCAGCAGCCGCACAGGGACTACTGAAGCTTTCTTT
-	TRBJ1-5	TRBD1	TRBV12-3/TRBV12-4	CASSPGGYQPQHF	TGTGCCAGCAGTCCAGGGGGCTATCAGCCCCAGCATTTT
once	TRBJ2-7	-	TRBV11-3	CASSLLDEQYF	TGTGCCAGCAGCTTGTTAGACGAGCAGTACTTC
-	TRBJ1-1	-	TRBV25-1	CASTTANTEAFF	TGTGCCAGCACTACGGCGAACACTGAAGCTTTCTTT
-	TRBJ1-5	-	TRBV2	CASSPDRSQQPQHF	TGTGCCAGCAGTCCTGACAGGTCCCAACAGCCCCAGCATTTT
once	TRBJ1-4	-	TRBV18	CASSPSLTEENEKLFF	TGTGCCAGCTCACCAAGTTTAACTGAGGAGAATGAAAAACTGTTTTTT
-	TRBJ2-2	-	TRBV2	CASSEFPSGELFF	TGTGCCAGCAGTGAATTCCCGTCCGGGGAGCTGTTTTTT
-	TRBJ2-3	TRBD1	TRBV24-1	CATSDRWDSSDTQYF	TGTGCCACCAGTGATCGGTGGGACAGCTCAGATACGCAGTATTTT
-	TRBJ1-4	-	TRBV3-1/TRBV3-2	CASSPDGRSTNEKLFF	TGTGCCAGCAGCCCGGACGGACGATCAACTAATGAAAAACTGTTTTTT
once	TRBJ2-7	TRBD1	TRBV11-1	CASSFPTGTGTYEQYF	TGTGCCAGCAGCTTCCCCACCGGGACAGGGACCTACGAGCAGTACTTC
-	TRBJ2-4	-	TRBV10-2	CATLEDGLAKNIQYF	TGCGCCACCCTTGAGGACGGTCTAGCCAAAAACATTCAGTACTTC
-	TRBJ2-7	-	TRBV7-2	CASSIPTEAYEQYF	TGTGCCAGCAGCATTCCGACAGAAGCCTACGAGCAGTACTTC
-	TRBJ2-2	TRBD2	TRBV4-1	CASSQDLGREFDTGELFF	TGCGCCAGCAGCCAAGATCTTGGGCGGGAGTTCGACACCGGGGAGCTGTTTTTT
-	TRBJ2-7	-	TRBV3-1/TRBV3-2	CASSQGVLSYEQYF	TGTGCCAGCAGCCAAGGCGTCCTCTCCTACGAGCAGTACTTC
-	TRBJ1-1	TRBD1	TRBV11-2	CASSLVAGGTEAFF	TGTGCCAGCAGCTTAGTCGCAGGGGGCACTGAAGCTTTCTTT
once	TRBJ1-4	TRBD1	TRBV5-4	CASSLGGQGPLEEKLFF	TGTGCCAGCAGCTTGGGTGGACAGGGCCCACTTGAAGAAAAACTGTTTTTT
-	TRBJ2-2	-	TRBV7-6	CASSLPASETGELFF	TGTGCCAGCAGCTTACCAGCGTCAGAGACCGGGGAGCTGTTTTTT
-	TRBJ2-3	TRBD2	TRBV5-1	CASSPSGGADTQYF	TGCGCCAGCAGCCCCAGCGGGGGTGCGGATACGCAGTATTTT
-	TRBJ1-4	-	TRBV27	CASSPKDRATNEKLFF	TGTGCCAGCAGTCCCAAAGACCGAGCAACTAATGAAAAACTGTTTTTT
-	TRBJ2-1	TRBD2	TRBV9	CASSVGGSGVIFQFF	TGTGCCAGCAGCGTAGGTGGAAGCGGGGTCATCTTTCAGTTCTTC
-	TRBJ2-5	-	TRBV5-5	CASSLYEEETQYF	TGTGCCAGCAGCTTATACGAGGAAGAGACCCAGTACTTC
-	TRBJ1-5	-	TRBV19	CATLRAANSNQPQHF	TGTGCCACCCTCCGGGCAGCAAATAGCAATCAGCCCCAGCATTTT
-	TRBJ2-7	TRBD2	TRBV5-1	CASSLTSGSGEQYF	TGCGCCAGCAGCTTGACTAGCGGGAGTGGCGAGCAGTACTTC
-	TRBJ2-2	-	TRBV24-1	CATSDSRTSTGELFF	TGTGCCACCAGTGATTCCAGGACATCCACCGGGGAGCTGTTTTTT
-	TRBJ2-5	TRBD1	TRBV5-4	CASSSGTGYLETQYF	TGTGCCAGCAGCTCTGGGACAGGGTATCTGGAGACCCAGTACTTC
-	TRBJ1-5	-	TRBV30	CAWGGRNNQPQHF	TGTGCCTGGGGGGGACGGAACAATCAGCCCCAGCATTTT
-	TRBJ2-7	-	TRBV5-1	CASSLEMRGHDEQYF	TGCGCCAGCAGCTTGGAGATGAGGGGACATGACGAGCAGTACTTC
-	TRBJ1-2	-	TRBV2	CASSRRDYGYTF	TGTGCCAGCAGCCGGAGGGACTATGGCTACACCTTC
few	TRBJ2-6	-	TRBV9	CASSVGGTGANVLTF	TGTGCCAGCAGCGTAGGAGGGACTGGGGCCAACGTCCTGACTTTC
-	TRBJ2-5	TRBD2	TRBV9	CASSVNQRDSRETQYF	TGTGCCAGCAGCGTTAACCAGCGGGACTCTAGGGAGACCCAGTACTTC
-	TRBJ2-2	TRBD1	TRBV7-2	CASSLVSGTVNTGELFF	TGTGCCAGCAGCTTAGTATCCGGGACAGTGAACACCGGGGAGCTGTTTTTT
-	TRBJ1-1	-	TRBV20-1	CSARTDTEAFF	TGCAGTGCTAGGACGGACACTGAAGCTTTCTTT
-	TRBJ1-6	-	TRBV20-1	CSASAAPGRYNSPLHF	TGCAGTGCTAGTGCTGCACCGGGACGGTATAATTCACCCCTCCACTTT
-	TRBJ1-5	-	TRBV7-8	CASSLWEGDVKHF	TGTGCCAGCAGCTTATGGGAGGGGGACGTAAAGCATTTT
-	TRBJ2-2	-	TRBV4-2	CASSQADGGGELFF	TGTGCCAGCAGCCAGGCCGATGGGGGCGGGGAGCTGTTTTTT
once	TRBJ2-3	-	TRBV6-5	CASRTPQGSDTQYF	TGTGCCAGCAGGACCCCGCAGGGTTCAGATACGCAGTATTTT
-	TRBJ2-2	-	TRBV19	CASSWAGKNTGELFF	TGTGCCAGTAGTTGGGCAGGGAAAAACACCGGGGAGCTGTTTTTT
-	TRBJ1-2	-	TRBV9	CASSSGTGDGYTF	TGTGCCAGCAGCTCCGGGACGGGGGATGGCTACACCTTC